The next 22 T cell receptor beta chains were all read from a single sample in a study of T cells in Graves' hyperthyroidism and ophthalmopathy. RNA transcripts served as the template for amplifying TCR beta CDR3 regions. TCR CDR3 underwent first-round RT-PCR with the HTBI primer set. TCRdb called the multiplex PCR reads again in MiXCR, with one record for every CDR3 protein. The profile covers hundreds of thousands of distinct CDR3 sequences, with roughly 15% appearing a single time and about an eighth taken by the ten largest. Sequencing was carried out using blood. Receptors were obtained from a woman in her forties or fifties with Graves' ophthalmopathy.

The table lists this clonotype with many counts. The rearrangement links TRBV27 to TRBJ1-5; the match to TRBD1 covers 7 bases. The CDR3 covers 15 residues. V dropped 6 bases and J dropped 2; count of bases not matched to a gene: 7. CDR1 and CDR2 (germline): MNHEY, SMNVEV (reference sequence). The CDR3 DNA is TGTGCCAGCAGATCGAAACAGGGGCGCAATCAGCCCCAGCATTTT. It codes for CASRSKQGRNQPQHF.

This clonotype was observed at least ten times. This chain uses TRBV20-1 with TRBJ2-2; 8 nucleotides match TRBD1. Germline CDR1 is DFQATT and CDR2 is SNEGSKA (reference sequence). V was pared by 3 bases and J by 2 bases, with 8 bases of the junction left unmatched. This CDR3 has 16 residues. The CDR3 is CSASLPGTGNTGELFF. CDR3 nucleotides: TGCAGTGCTAGTCTTCCCGGGACAGGAAACACCGGGGAGCTGTTTTTT.

This clonotype was observed a few times. V gene TRBV27 combines with J gene TRBJ1-1; perhaps TRBD1 as D (5 bases). V was pared by 7 bases and J by 5 bases, with 20 bases between. Germline V lookup: CDR1 MNHEY, CDR2 SMNVEV (reference sequence). The CDR3 contains 15 residues. CDR3 loop: CASKTPREGRTEAFF. DNA for the CDR3: TGTGCCAGCAAAACACCACGAGAGGGGCGGACTGAAGCTTTCTTT.

This clonotype has a count of ten or more. This rearrangement joins TRBV6-2 or TRBV6-3 to TRBJ2-1; 8 bases fit TRBD2. The germline V gene has CDR1 MNHEY and CDR2 SVGEGT. The CDR3 runs 15 residues. Losses at the gene ends were 2 bases for V and 2 bases for J; bases not matched to a gene: 2. The DNA of the CDR3 is TGTGCCAGCAGTTACAGGACTAGCCCCTACAATGAGCAGTTCTTC. Amino acid sequence: CASSYRTSPYNEQFF.

V usage is TRBV7-8 and J usage is TRBJ2-1; 7 bases align to TRBD2. The CDR3 runs to 17 residues. Germline CDR1 and CDR2: SGHVS and FQNEAQ. The V and J ends lost 4 bases and 5 bases, in that order; junction bases with no gene match: 14. The CDR3 sequence is CASSSRVLASIDNEQFF. CDR3 sequence (DNA): TGTGCCAGCAGCTCAAGAGTACTAGCGAGTATCGACAATGAGCAGTTCTTC.

CDR3 amino acids: CSAGGLAGYNEQYF. The DNA for the CDR3 is TGCAGTGCTGGGGGACTAGCGGGGTATAACGAGCAGTACTTC. This sequence joins TRBV20-1 and TRBJ2-7; 13 bases match TRBD2. With V trimmed by 5 bases and J by 5 bases, 6 bases remained unmatched. Germline assignment: CDR1 DFQATT and CDR2 SNEGSKA (reference sequence). There are 14 residues in the CDR3.

The table lists this clonotype with many counts. The chain links TRBV30 to TRBJ1-1; no definite D call. The CDR3 extends over 14 amino acids. Trimming removed 1 base at V and 0 bases at J, with 9 bases between. CDR1 GTSNPN and CDR2 SVGIG come from the germline V gene (reference sequence). CDR3 nucleotide sequence: TGTGCCTGGAGTGAGGTCCGCATGAACACTGAAGCTTTCTTT. Translating it yields CAWSEVRMNTEAFF.

This clonotype came up a few times. This chain joins TRBV9 and TRBJ2-7, with D possibly being TRBD1 or TRBD2 (5 bases each). The V gene's germline CDR1 is SGDLS and CDR2 YYNGEE. The CDR3 consists of 16 residues. V dropped 4 bases and J dropped 6 bases, with 23 bases sitting between them. The CDR3 reads CASSLHGGTSSPEQYF. As DNA, the CDR3 is TGTGCCAGCAGCTTGCATGGGGGTACCTCTTCTCCCGAGCAGTACTTC. The whole variable domain, remainder taken from reference TRBV9 and TRBJ2-7, is DSGVTQTPKHLITATGQRVTLRCSPRSGDLSVYWYQQSLDQGLQFLIQYYNGEERAKGNILERFSAQQFPDLHSELNLSSLELGDSALYFCASSLHGGTSSPEQYFGPGTRLTVT.

In the case of this clonotype: A read error is possible here, since a much larger clone lies one base away. The genes are TRBV3-1 and TRBJ1-4; 8 bases align to TRBD1. Germline V gives CDR1 LGHDT, CDR2 YNNKEL (reference sequence). CDR3 length: 14 amino acids. The CDR3 DNA follows: TGTGCCGGCAGTCGGGACAGGATTGGCAAAAAACTGTTTTTT. Translation: CAGSRDRIGKKLFF.

This clonotype was counted ten times or more. This rearrangement joins TRBV27 to TRBJ2-1; TRBD2 matches at 14 bases. The CDR3 spans 17 residues. V shed 4 bases, J shed 12 bases, and the junction held 14 bases outside the gene matches. CDR1 and CDR2 (germline): MNHEY, SMNVEV (reference sequence). CDR3 loop: CASSSALPGLAGVGQFF. For the CDR3, the DNA is TGTGCCAGCAGTTCCGCCCTGCCGGGACTAGCGGGAGTTGGGCAGTTCTTC.

The chain links TRBV12-3 or TRBV12-4 to TRBJ2-1; TRBD2 agrees at 10 bases. With V trimmed by 3 bases and J by 7 bases, 6 bases remained unmatched. This CDR3 comprises 15 residues. Written as DNA, the CDR3 is TGTGCCAGCAGTTTTCTAGCGGGAGAGGTGAATGAGCAGTTCTTC. Amino acid sequence: CASSFLAGEVNEQFF.

This clonotype occurred many times. The chain employs TRBV20-1 and TRBJ2-1, with D possibly matching TRBD1 (5 bases). V gave up 2 bases and J gave up 3 bases, with 8 bases separating them. The CDR3 spans 13 residues. From germline, CDR1 is DFQATT and CDR2 SNEGSKA (reference sequence). CDR3 nucleotide sequence: TGCAGTGCTAGATCAGGGATCTACAATGAGCAGTTCTTC. This sequence encodes CSARSGIYNEQFF.

The chain is built from TRBV28 and TRBJ2-3, with 11 bases identical to TRBD2. Germline lookup yields CDR1 MDHEN and CDR2 SYDVKM. The junction had 4 bases not matched to a gene; V was cut back by 2 bases and J by 6 bases. CDR3 length: 15 amino acids. CDR3 sequence reads: CASSLLAGGHDTQYF. The CDR3 region has the DNA TGTGCCAGCAGTTTACTAGCGGGAGGTCACGATACGCAGTATTTT.

Ten or more counts support this clonotype. The chain has TRBV5-1 and TRBJ2-1; no clear D. Germline loops: CDR1 SGHRS, CDR2 YFSETQ. Trimming cost V 2 bases and J 0 bases, with 12 bases left between them. The CDR3 sequence is 16 residues long. CDR3 DNA: TGCGCCAGCAGCTTCCAGGAGCTCAGCTCCTACAATGAGCAGTTCTTC. Encoded protein: CASSFQELSSYNEQFF.

V usage is TRBV4-2 and J usage is TRBJ2-3; a weak D match, TRBD2 (5 bases). The germline V and J ends were trimmed by 0 bases and 6 bases, with 10 bases remaining between them. Germline CDR1 LGHNA, CDR2 YNFKEQ. The CDR3 is made up of 14 amino acids. In nucleotides, the CDR3 is TGTGCCAGCAGCCAAGATTTTAGCGCTGATACGCAGTATTTT. Translating gives CASSQDFSADTQYF.

This chain links TRBV7-9 with TRBJ2-1; D unresolved. Germline V gene lookup returns CDR1 SEHNR and CDR2 FQNEAQ (reference sequence). CDR3 size: 10 residues. Trimming cost V 1 base and J 14 bases, with 6 bases left between them. DNA for the CDR3: TGTGCCAGCAGCTTAGAACGGGAGTTCTTC. It translates to CASSLEREFF.

This clonotype was recorded a few times. This chain uses TRBV10-1 with TRBJ2-5; D gene ambiguous. The CDR3 has 12 amino acids. The germline V and J ends were trimmed by 6 bases and 5 bases, with 10 bases remaining between them. CDR1 WNHNN and CDR2 SYGVQD come from the germline V gene (reference sequence). CDR3 protein: CASRICQETQYF. The CDR3 DNA is TGCGCCAGCAGGATTTGTCAGGAGACCCAGTACTTC.

This clonotype showed up just a few times. The gene calls are TRBV28 and TRBJ1-1; weak D call: TRBD1 (6 bases). Deletions cut 6 bases from V and 7 bases from J, with 18 bases between. In germline, CDR1 is MDHEN, CDR2 SYDVKM. The CDR3 sequence is 14 residues long. The DNA of the CDR3 is TGTGCCAGCAGCCGACCCCGCGGGGGCCTTGAAGCTTTCTTT. Amino acids: CASSRPRGGLEAFF.

This clonotype was seen repeatedly, ten times or more. The V and J genes are TRBV6-1 and TRBJ2-5; 14 bases are a match to TRBD2. The CDR3 has 18 residues. V lost 5 bases and J lost 5; bases outside the gene matches: 13. Germline loops: CDR1 MNHNS, CDR2 SASEGT. The DNA for the CDR3 is TGTGCCAGCAGTCACACGGGACTAGCGGGAGCTGGAGGGGAGACCCAGTACTTC. The encoded protein is CASSHTGLAGAGGETQYF.

The chain recombines TRBV30 with TRBJ2-1, with TRBD2 matching over 7 bases. Germline V gene lookup returns CDR1 GTSNPN and CDR2 SVGIG (reference sequence). The CDR3 covers 12 residues. V shed 3 bases and J 8 bases; nucleotides not matched to a gene: 4. The CDR3 is CAWRTSTYEQFF. The CDR3 nucleotides are TGTGCCTGGAGGACTAGCACGTATGAGCAGTTCTTC.

Note on this clonotype: Compared with germline, one end of the junction differs, possibly owing to a read error. The CDR3 protein is CASSLGLVGNNEQFF. The CDR3 bases are TGTGCTAGCAGCTTAGGGCTAGTGGGGAACAATGAGCAGTTCTTC. V gene TRBV7-7 combines with J gene TRBJ2-1; D is ambiguous. CDR1 and CDR2 (germline): SSHAT, FNYEAQ (reference sequence). The CDR3 has 15 amino acids.

The CDR3 sequence: CASSSDRQARYTEAFF. The CDR3 DNA follows: TGTGCCAGCAGCTCAGACCGACAGGCAAGGTACACTGAAGCTTTCTTT. This sequence joins TRBV7-9 and TRBJ1-1, with D possibly TRBD1 on 6 matching bases. Looked up from germline, CDR1 is SEHNR and CDR2 is FQNEAQ (reference sequence). V dropped 4 bases and J dropped 3 bases, with 18 bases sitting between them. The CDR3 totals 16 residues.